These T cell receptor beta chains were read from a single sample in a study of T-cell memory formation after mild COVID-19. TCRdb passed the 5' RACE reads through MiXCR, listing each CDR3 protein once. The sample gives 470,000 or so distinct CDR3 sequences, around 20% of which show up once; approximately 8.1% is in the top ten. Sequencing input: PBMCs or a T cell subset sorted from them (not recorded which). Receptor source: an adult woman who had mild COVID-19 (a few samples of this study predate the infection). Cell type and time point are not known. Each CDR3 is given with its conserved first and last residue. D genes are given only for firm matches. The listing skips clone size in some rows; elsewhere it reads once, few, many or a size class.

V gene,J gene,clone size,CDR3 length,D gene,CDR3 protein,CDR3 DNA
TRBV12-3/TRBV12-4,TRBJ1-1,.,13,.,CASRLGGGTEAFF,TGTGCCAGCAGGTTAGGGGGAGGCACTGAAGCTTTCTTT
TRBV20-1,TRBJ2-3,.,14,TRBD2,CSAPEGGYTDTQYF,TGCAGTGCACCTGAGGGAGGGTACACAGATACGCAGTATTTT
TRBV5-1,TRBJ2-2,few,16,.,CASSGILGGDTGELFF,TGCGCCAGCAGCGGGATACTAGGCGGGGACACCGGGGAGCTGTTTTTT
TRBV7-7,TRBJ1-1,few,14,.,CASSSRSGPREAFF,TGTGCCAGCAGCTCCCGTTCCGGCCCCCGTGAAGCTTTCTTT
TRBV5-1,TRBJ2-7,many,17,TRBD2,CASSLGTSGIVSYEQYF,TGCGCCAGCAGCTTGGGAACTAGCGGGATCGTATCGTACGAGCAGTACTTC
TRBV6-5,TRBJ2-7,.,14,TRBD1,CASSLDRGYAEQYF,TGTGCCAGCAGCTTGGACAGGGGTTATGCCGAGCAGTACTTC
TRBV5-4,TRBJ1-1,.,15,.,CASITEGPVNTEAFF,TGTGCCAGCATCACCGAGGGTCCAGTAAACACTGAAGCTTTCTTT
TRBV5-6,TRBJ1-4,.,16,TRBD1,CASSLGFGTGDEKLFF,TGTGCCAGCAGCTTGGGGTTCGGGACAGGGGATGAAAAACTGTTTTTT
TRBV4-3,TRBJ1-2,.,15,.,CASSQDGVVGYGYTF,TGCGCCAGCAGCCAAGATGGGGTCGTCGGCTATGGCTACACCTTC
TRBV10-3,TRBJ2-7,few,12,.,CAISAETYEQYF,TGTGCCATCTCCGCAGAAACCTACGAGCAGTACTTC
TRBV5-1,TRBJ2-1,.,20,.,CASSPRGGGILGSGIGEQFF,TGCGCCAGCAGCCCCCGCGGAGGGGGAATACTAGGATCAGGTATAGGGGAGCAGTTCTTC
TRBV24-1,TRBJ1-5,few,14,.,CATSPGWTNQPQHF,TGTGCCACCAGCCCGGGCTGGACCAATCAGCCCCAGCATTTT
TRBV12-3/TRBV12-4,TRBJ1-3,.,15,.,CASSFSVLSGNTIYF,TGTGCCAGCAGCTTCAGTGTACTCTCTGGAAACACCATATATTTT
TRBV18,TRBJ2-7,.,14,.,CASSPYGAGYEQYF,TGTGCCAGCTCACCATACGGGGCAGGCTACGAGCAGTACTTC
TRBV29-1,TRBJ1-1,many,12,.,CSVERGYTEAFF,TGCAGCGTTGAACGCGGGTACACTGAAGCTTTCTTT
TRBV5-1,TRBJ1-4,few,13,TRBD1,CASSTGQGEKLFF,TGCGCCAGCAGCACCGGACAGGGGGAAAAACTGTTTTTT
TRBV5-6,TRBJ1-5,.,13,.,CASSLRRGQPQHF,TGTGCCAGCAGCTTGCGGAGGGGGCAGCCCCAGCATTTT
TRBV10-3,TRBJ1-2,few,15,TRBD1,CAISETTGGGYGYTF,TGTGCCATCAGTGAAACCACAGGGGGGGGCTATGGCTACACCTTC
TRBV10-3,TRBJ2-7,.,14,TRBD1,CATGTVESSYEQYF,TGTGCCACCGGGACAGTAGAATCCTCCTACGAGCAGTACTTC
TRBV2,TRBJ2-3,few,15,.,CASCRWSPSTDTQYF,TGTGCCAGCTGCAGGTGGTCACCTAGCACAGATACGCAGTATTTT
TRBV19,TRBJ2-1,.,18,.,CASSIGGTPGGSYNEQFF,TGTGCCAGTAGTATAGGCGGGACACCTGGAGGCTCCTACAATGAGCAGTTCTTC
TRBV3-1,TRBJ2-5,few,15,TRBD1,CASSQWMTGKETQYF,TGTGCCAGCAGCCAATGGATGACAGGGAAAGAGACCCAGTACTTC
TRBV24-1,TRBJ2-1,.,18,TRBD2,CATSDLSSSGNLYNEQFF,TGTGCCACCAGTGATTTGTCCTCTAGCGGGAACCTCTACAATGAGCAGTTCTTC
TRBV4-2,TRBJ2-7,few,13,.,CASSQVMGQLEYF,TGTGCCAGCAGCCAAGTAATGGGTCAGCTTGAGTACTTC
TRBV18,TRBJ1-5,few,16,TRBD1,CASFSGTGGSNQPQHF,TGTGCCAGCTTTTCCGGGACAGGAGGGAGCAATCAGCCCCAGCATTTT
TRBV20-1,TRBJ1-2,many,15,.,CSAGGWSPKSYGYTF,TGCAGTGCGGGCGGGTGGAGCCCTAAGAGCTATGGCTACACCTTC
TRBV5-5,TRBJ1-1,.,14,.,CASSLGHRETEAFF,TGTGCCAGCAGCTTGGGGCACCGGGAGACTGAAGCTTTCTTT
TRBV10-3,TRBJ2-7,.,14,.,CAIRSGHNSYEQYF,TGTGCCATCAGATCGGGACACAACTCCTACGAGCAGTACTTC
TRBV11-3,TRBJ2-3,few,12,.,CASSHGADTQYF,TGTGCCAGCTCCCACGGAGCAGATACGCAGTATTTT
TRBV7-7,TRBJ2-3,few,15,.,CASSPGWASTDTQYF,TGTGCTAGCAGCCCGGGGTGGGCTAGCACAGATACGCAGTATTTT
TRBV18,TRBJ1-1,.,13,.,CATRVGENTEAFF,TGTGCCACCCGCGTGGGGGAAAATACTGAAGCTTTCTTT
TRBV5-4,TRBJ2-7,.,15,.,CASRLISMEFHEQYF,TGTGCCAGCAGGCTAATCTCCATGGAGTTCCACGAGCAGTACTTC
TRBV4-2,TRBJ2-1,.,15,TRBD2,CASSRAGTRLNEQFF,TGTGCCAGCAGCCGGGCCGGGACTAGGCTCAATGAGCAGTTCTTC
TRBV12-3/TRBV12-4,TRBJ1-2,many,12,TRBD1,CASRATGIRYTF,TGTGCCAGCAGGGCGACAGGGATAAGGTACACCTTC
TRBV7-9,TRBJ2-3,few,14,TRBD2,CASNLADSTDTQYF,TGTGCCAGCAATCTAGCGGACTCCACAGATACGCAGTATTTT
TRBV12-3/TRBV12-4,TRBJ2-5,.,15,.,CAISDTNSPTPTQYF,TGTGCCATCAGCGACACAAACTCACCTACGCCGACCCAGTACTTC
TRBV25-1,TRBJ2-5,few,15,.,CASSGGLIVGETQYF,TGTGCCAGCAGTGGGGGCCTCATAGTTGGGGAGACCCAGTACTTC
TRBV12-3/TRBV12-4,TRBJ2-5,few,16,TRBD1,CASSLWDRGPQETQYF,TGTGCCAGCAGTTTATGGGACAGGGGTCCCCAAGAGACCCAGTACTTC
TRBV6-1,TRBJ1-5,few,16,TRBD1,CASSEMTGGGFQPQHF,TGTGCCAGCAGTGAAATGACAGGGGGCGGATTTCAGCCCCAGCATTTT